This T cell receptor (beta chain) originates from a study of cytotoxic CD8 clonotypes in ibrutinib-treated CLL (dated by TCRdb to about 2021). For the wider study: The cohort was composed of some twelve relapsed/refractory and fewer than 16 treatment-naive patients; IGHV unmutated status was identified in under 18 patients. Responses were partial in roughly 24 patients and complete in 2; after median around 66 months follow-up, about 14 stayed in remission and roughly twelve progressed. Samples at response were collected after a median of approximately twelve months of treatment, with a range of roughly 6 to 40 months. On average, each sample yielded about 260,000 productive templates and tens of thousands of productive rearrangements. Of the 90 or so participants in the trial, 25 to 30 had longitudinal samples available. Cryopreserved peripheral blood mononuclear cells were collected at three points: before therapy, at response, and at either sustained remission or disease progression. Every remission and progressive disease sample was obtained while ibrutinib was still being received by the patients. Broad study findings and their caveats: Clonality increased at ibrutinib response, stayed stable in sustained remission, and fell back toward baseline at progression. Lymph node repertoires were not examined, and the timing of sampling was not matched between patients in sustained remission and those whose disease progressed. Baseline clonality was found to be higher than that of age-matched healthy donors and was strongly correlated with circulating CD8+ T-cell counts. Public clonotypes were rare and either shrank or stayed stable during treatment, and the rise in clonality at ibrutinib response reflected expansion of private clonotypes.

Relative to germline, V is 0 bases shorter and J is 5 bases shorter, with 9 bases between their ends. The germline V gene specifies SGDLS as CDR1 and YYNGEE as CDR2. There are 14 amino acids in the CDR3, from cysteine to phenylalanine inclusive. The sequence is cut down to CDR3 DNA, 42 bases in frame from base 1. On a MiSeq, deep resolution sequencing aimed for a depth between 1 in 1 million and 1 in 200,000 T cells, with each clonotype covered around 10x on average. The immunoSEQ hsTCRB Kit was used to generate the TCR beta libraries. The authors' pipeline ran thus. Data were analyzed with ImmunoSEQ Data Assistant and ImmunoSEQ Analyzer, with V, D and J genes assigned per IMGT definitions. Clonality, which ranges from 0 to 1, was calculated as one minus the normalized Shannon entropy of productive rearrangement frequencies. Only overrepresented clonotypes making up at least 0.05% of each patient's repertoire were included in the public clonotype analysis. Around 13 age-matched healthy donor repertoires from immuneACCESS were used as controls for clonality. TCRdb re-hosts the immuneACCESS table, in-frame sequences only. Its copies lack some clones; in the studies checked, an unresolved V gene accounts for under half of them, and the cause for the rest is not known. V and J calls and clone size come straight from that table; D and trimming were deduced from the DNA. The sample table contains roughly 250,000 clones; only one count was recorded for 60% to 75% of them. The ten largest clones capture approximately 15% of the sample.

This clone was seen many times. Its specific antigen is unknown. Base-call qualities are not available, and no considerably larger clone is one nucleotide away. According to the study, the label for this sample's time point signals: around 25 months on ibrutinib. Roughly 1.8 micrograms of genomic DNA were extracted from cryopreserved PBMCs for TCR beta library preparation. Longitudinal blood samples from CLL patients on ibrutinib monotherapy were analyzed using high-throughput TCR beta sequencing. The patients took part in an open-label, single-center phase 2 trial of ibrutinib monotherapy. The sequence derives from a human donor with chronic lymphocytic leukemia. The chain is encoded by TRBV9 joined to TRBJ2-1, with no confident D gene call. Sequenced material: PBMCs, taken after 24 months of ibrutinib treatment. The CDR3 protein: CASSVASADNEQFF. The DNA sequence is given as TGTGCCAGCAGCGTAGCGTCAGCCGACAATGAGCAGTTCTTC. The full variable domain, with segments outside the CDR3 supplied by the reference TRBV9 and TRBJ2-1 proteins, appears as DSGVTQTPKHLITATGQRVTLRCSPRSGDLSVYWYQQSLDQGLQFLIQYYNGEERAKGNILERFSAQQFPDLHSELNLSSLELGDSALYFCASSVASADNEQFFGPGTRLTVL.